What follows are 13 T cell receptor beta chains derived from one specimen sequenced in a study of shared clonotypes between healthy human individuals. Assay: immunoSEQ multiplex PCR; the TCRdb copy retains only in-frame clones and omits some. The data contain 2 million to 3 million clones, around nine tenths of them singletons. Source material: naive CD4+ T cells sorted from blood. Subset denoted: CD45RA+ positively selected. These receptors were collected from a man between 18 and 35 years old in good health.

On this clone itself: Its ends do not fully match the called genes, so a read error is possible. The chain uses TRBV30 and TRBJ1-5; D might be TRBD1 (6 bases). The CDR3 totals 13 residues. Germline-derived CDR1 and CDR2 are GTSNPN and SVGIG (reference sequence). The CDR3 DNA reads as TGTGCCTGGAATTCTGGGGGCAAGCAGCCCCAGCATTTT. Translation: CAWNSGGKQPQHF.

The genes are TRBV5-6 and TRBJ2-7; a possible D gene is TRBD1 (5 bases). Germline V gene lookup returns CDR1 SGHDT and CDR2 YYEEEE. The CDR3 covers 13 residues. V lost 4 bases and J lost 3, with 11 bases in between. CDR3 sequence (DNA): TGTGCCAGCAGCCCCGACAGTAGCTACGAGCAGTACTTC. Translation: CASSPDSSYEQYF.

The chain has TRBV5-8 and TRBJ2-2, with TRBD1 matching over 7 bases. With 4 bases clipped from V and 5 bases from J, the junction kept 11 bases outside the gene matches. The germline V gene has CDR1 SGHTS and CDR2 YDEGEE. This CDR3 is 16 amino acids long. In DNA form, the CDR3 reads TGTGCCAGCAGCGATGAGACCGGGACAGCAACCGGGGAGCTGTTTTTT. This encodes CASSDETGTATGELFF.

The V call is TRBV5-4, the J call TRBJ1-1, with D maybe TRBD1 (6 bases). Trimming stripped 4 bases from V and 1 base from J, with 11 bases between. The germline V gene encodes CDR1 SGHNT and CDR2 YYREEE (reference sequence). This CDR3 is built from 14 residues. CDR3 bases: TGTGCCAGCAGCCAGGGGCTGGGGAACACTGAAGCTTTCTTT. This encodes CASSQGLGNTEAFF.

Of note for this clone: Other nucleotide sequences in the sample specify the same CDR3. The rearrangement uses TRBV2 and TRBJ2-1, with D perhaps matching TRBD1 or TRBD2 (6 bases each). Trimming stripped 7 bases from V and 0 bases from J, with 10 bases between. The CDR3 runs to 14 residues. Germline CDR1 and CDR2: SNHLY and FYNNEI. CDR3 loop: CASKGGSSYNEQFF. For the CDR3, the DNA is TGTGCCAGCAAAGGGGGGAGCTCCTACAATGAGCAGTTCTTC.

The table lists this clone with a count of one. The chain couples TRBV6-1 to TRBJ1-4, with TRBD1 as a possible D gene (6 bases). This CDR3 is built from 15 residues. Trimming pared 7 bases from V and 5 bases from J, leaving 17 bases between. Germline-derived CDR1 and CDR2 are MNHNS and SASEGT. The CDR3 nucleotides read TGTGCCAGCACCCCCCGGACAGAACCAAATGAAAAACTGTTTTTT. Its protein is CASTPRTEPNEKLFF.

This chain links TRBV10-2 with TRBJ1-5, with 7 bases identical to TRBD1. Germline loops: CDR1 WSHSY, CDR2 SAAADI. V was pared by 8 bases and J by 0 bases, with 10 bases of the junction left unmatched. CDR3 size: 16 residues. CDR3 DNA: TGCGCCAGCCCTTGCAGGGGGGGAAATAGCAATCAGCCCCAGCATTTT. Protein: CASPCRGGNSNQPQHF.

The gene calls are TRBV7-8 and TRBJ1-2; D uncertain. Germline-derived CDR1 and CDR2 are SGHVS and FQNEAQ. The V end was cut by 3 bases, the J end by 5 bases, with 10 bases between. CDR3 length: 13 amino acids. DNA of the CDR3: TGTGCCAGCAGCTTGAGTCAGAGTTATGGCTACACCTTC. Protein sequence: CASSLSQSYGYTF.

The rearrangement joins TRBV19 to TRBJ2-7; D might be TRBD1 (6 bases). V shed 4 bases and J shed 2 bases, with 15 bases lying between them. The CDR3 loop spans 15 amino acids. Germline V gene lookup returns CDR1 LNHDA and CDR2 SQIVND (reference sequence). The CDR3 reads CASSTLQGDAYEQYF. For the CDR3, the DNA is TGTGCCAGTAGTACCCTACAGGGAGATGCCTACGAGCAGTACTTC.

This clone was observed a few times. The chain is built from TRBV5-6 and TRBJ1-5, with 8 bases aligning to TRBD1. After removal of 4 bases from V and 5 bases from J, the junction contained 5 bases not matched to a gene. The CDR3 is 14 amino acids. Germline V lookup: CDR1 SGHDT, CDR2 YYEEEE. CDR3 amino acids: CASSPWTGHQPQHF. The CDR3 coding sequence is TGTGCCAGCAGCCCCTGGACAGGGCATCAGCCCCAGCATTTT.

This chain links TRBV4-3 with TRBJ1-2, with TRBD1 as a possible D gene (5 bases). CDR3 length: 15 amino acids. Trimming left V 3 bases short and J 0 bases short, with 11 bases between. The germline CDR1 and CDR2 sequences are LGHNA and YSLEER. The CDR3 sequence: CASSHGGLANYGYTF. CDR3 DNA sequence: TGCGCCAGCAGCCACGGGGGTCTAGCTAACTATGGCTACACCTTC.

The chain couples TRBV5-4 to TRBJ2-3, with a tentative D call TRBD2 (7 bases). The CDR3 covers 15 residues. The germline V gene has CDR1 SGHNT and CDR2 YYREEE (reference sequence). V was trimmed by 6 bases and J by 5 bases, leaving 19 bases between them. In DNA, the CDR3 is TGTGCCAGCAACCTGGGAGGGGGGGGAAAAGATACGCAGTATTTT. Its translation is CASNLGGGGKDTQYF.

This clone was seen once. The chain carries TRBV7-2 and TRBJ1-2; a weak D match, TRBD1 (5 bases). This CDR3 has 13 amino acids. Trimming cost V 8 bases and J 5 bases, with 15 bases left between them. The germline V gene encodes CDR1 SGHTA and CDR2 FQGNSA. The CDR3 sequence: CASSPGTEYGYTF. The CDR3 nucleotides read TGTGCCAGCTCACCGGGGACGGAGTATGGCTACACCTTC.